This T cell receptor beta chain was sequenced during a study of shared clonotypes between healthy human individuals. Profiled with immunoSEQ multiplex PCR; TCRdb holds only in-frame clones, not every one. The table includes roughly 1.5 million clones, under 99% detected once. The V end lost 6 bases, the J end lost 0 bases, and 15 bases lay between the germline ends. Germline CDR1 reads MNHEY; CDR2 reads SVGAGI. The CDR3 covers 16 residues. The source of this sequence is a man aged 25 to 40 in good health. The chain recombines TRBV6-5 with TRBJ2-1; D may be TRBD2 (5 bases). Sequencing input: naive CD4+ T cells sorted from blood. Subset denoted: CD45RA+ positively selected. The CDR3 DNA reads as TGTGCCAGCAGGTACCGGGGAGTCCTCTCCTACAATGAGCAGTTCTTC. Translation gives CASRYRGVLSYNEQFF.